This T cell receptor beta chain stems from a study of regulatory T cells in long-lasting Graves disease. Study outcomes and limitations: Accuracy was perhaps lowered by the small sample size.

This clonotype was picked up a small number of times. Its target is not known. Both iRepertoire HTBI primers and Arm-PCR of CDR3 regions were used to build the TCR beta libraries. From the multiplex PCR reads, TCRdb called clonotypes with MiXCR, one entry per CDR3 protein. The sample shows hundreds of thousands of distinct CDR3 sequences, about 22% of them seen only once. V was shortened by 3 bases and J by 2 bases, with 11 bases between the two germline ends. The CDR3 extends over 15 amino acids. Per germline, CDR1 LNHDA and CDR2 SQIVND (reference sequence). Time point reported: persistent/refractory GD, antithyroid drugs over 5 years with positive TRAb. Following extraction of RNA from PBMCs, that RNA was used to make the TCR library.

The sequence derives from a female donor with Graves disease. The material sequenced was peripheral blood mononuclear cells (PBMCs), taken when the disease was refractory, from a patient treated with antithyroid drugs. The rearrangement joins TRBV19 to TRBJ1-5; D perhaps matches TRBD1 (6 bases). The CDR3 loop reads CASSMEGVGNQPQHF. CDR3 nucleotides: TGTGCCAGTAGTATGGAGGGGGTGGGCAATCAGCCCCAGCATTTT.